Listed below are T cell receptor beta chains from one sample, sequenced in a study of blood T cells in healthy people across ages. TCRdb processed the 5' RACE reads anew with MiXCR; each CDR3 protein has one entry. The repertoire consists of fewer than 2 million distinct CDR3 sequences, with approximately 40% occurring once and the leading ten covering around 23%. The sample comprised blood. These receptors all come from a human donor in good health. Each CDR3 is given with its conserved first and last residue. A D gene is named only where the DNA matches it firmly. Clone size appears in some rows only: once, few, many, or a class for an expanded clone.

cdr3_nt | cdr3_aa | d_call | j_call | clone_size | v_call
TGTGCCAGCAGTACGCGGGCCTACGAGCAGTACTTC | CASSTRAYEQYF | . | TRBJ2-7 | many | TRBV12-3/TRBV12-4
TGTGCCAGCAGTTTGACAGGGGATTATAGCAATCAGCCCCAGCATTTT | CASSLTGDYSNQPQHF | TRBD1 | TRBJ1-5 | . | TRBV27
TGCGCCAGTAGCTCGCCTGTCCCAGGGGCCGGCTACACCTTC | CASSSPVPGAGYTF | . | TRBJ1-2 | . | TRBV5-1
TGCGCCAGCAGCCGGGACAGCGTCGGGTACAGTGAGCAGTTCTTC | CASSRDSVGYSEQFF | TRBD1 | TRBJ2-1 | . | TRBV5-1
TGTGCCAGCAGTGCCCAGGGTCCCCCAGATACGCAGTATTTT | CASSAQGPPDTQYF | . | TRBJ2-3 | . | TRBV9
TGCAGTGCTAGTCGGGGGAGCGTGGGAGAGACCCAGTACTTC | CSASRGSVGETQYF | . | TRBJ2-5 | . | TRBV20-1
TGTGCCAGCAGTTTATCCGGGACAGGGGCACAGAATGAGCAGTTCTTC | CASSLSGTGAQNEQFF | TRBD1 | TRBJ2-1 | . | TRBV28
TGTGCCAGCAGAGGAGCTGAGGCCGACTACGAGCAGTACTTC | CASRGAEADYEQYF | . | TRBJ2-7 | few | TRBV27
TGTGCCAGCAGTTACGGCCCGGGCACATGGAGGGCTTTCTTT | CASSYGPGTWRAFF | . | TRBJ1-1 | . | TRBV6-5
TGTGCCAGCAGCCCGGACAGGGACACCTACGAGCAGTACTTC | CASSPDRDTYEQYF | TRBD1 | TRBJ2-7 | . | TRBV5-6
TGTGCCAGCAGTGAACTATGGGGTACTACGCAGTATTTT | CASSELWGTTQYF | . | TRBJ2-3 | . | TRBV2
TGTGCCAGCAGCTTAGCAGGGGAAGCTTTCTTT | CASSLAGEAFF | . | TRBJ1-1 | many | TRBV7-2
TGCGCCAGCAGTCCCGGGACATACTATGACTACACCTTC | CASSPGTYYDYTF | . | TRBJ1-2 | . | TRBV5-1
TGTGCCAGCAGTTTAGGGGCCCTGGGACAGAACTATGGCTACACCTTC | CASSLGALGQNYGYTF | TRBD1 | TRBJ1-2 | few | TRBV12-3/TRBV12-4
TGCGCCAGCAGCTTGGATTTAGGGGCCGAGCAGTACTTC | CASSLDLGAEQYF | . | TRBJ2-7 | many | TRBV5-1
TGCGCCAGCAGCCGAGGGCCTTTTGTGGGAGAACTGTTTTTT | CASSRGPFVGELFF | . | TRBJ1-4 | . | TRBV4-3
TGTGCCAGCAGCCCAATAGGGGGGGCTAGCACAGATACGCAGTATTTT | CASSPIGGASTDTQYF | . | TRBJ2-3 | . | TRBV21-1
TGTGCCAGCAGCTACATGGACAATACCTACGAGCAGTACTTC | CASSYMDNTYEQYF | . | TRBJ2-7 | . | TRBV13
TGTGCCAGCAGTGATCAGACATGGCCTAGCGGGGGGGCCGACGAGACCCAGTACTTC | CASSDQTWPSGGADETQYF | TRBD2 | TRBJ2-5 | . | TRBV6-1
TGCGCCAGCAGCTTGTCCTTCATTCCCTATGGCTACACCTTC | CASSLSFIPYGYTF | . | TRBJ1-2 | few | TRBV5-1
TGCGCCAGCAGTTTTTATACAGCTAACTATGGCTACACCTTC | CASSFYTANYGYTF | . | TRBJ1-2 | few | TRBV5-1
TGTGCCAGCAGCTCGGGACCAGACAATGAGCAGTACTTC | CASSSGPDNEQYF | . | TRBJ2-7 | . | TRBV7-2
TGTGCCACCAGTGAAGGGAGATGGGACATTCAGTACTTC | CATSEGRWDIQYF | . | TRBJ2-4 | many | TRBV24-1
TGCGCCAGCAGCTCAGGGGGCTGGGGGTCGAACACTGAAGCTTTCTTT | CASSSGGWGSNTEAFF | TRBD1 | TRBJ1-1 | . | TRBV5-1
TGTGCCAGCAGGGCTAGCAGATTAGAGACCCAGTACTTC | CASRASRLETQYF | . | TRBJ2-5 | . | TRBV28
TGCGCCAGCAGCTTGGAGGCCCCCCATGGTGAGCAGTACTTC | CASSLEAPHGEQYF | . | TRBJ2-7 | . | TRBV5-1
TGCAGCGTTGGAGCCAGGGATGGCTGCACCTTC | CSVGARDGCTF | . | TRBJ1-2 | . | TRBV29-1
TGTGCCAGCAGTGGGGGCGGGGGGGGTCAGCCCCAGCATTTT | CASSGGGGGQPQHF | . | TRBJ1-5 | . | TRBV2
TGCGCCAGCAGCCAAGACGGGGGTCCCCCCTACGAGCAGTACTTC | CASSQDGGPPYEQYF | . | TRBJ2-7 | few | TRBV4-3
TGTGCCATCAGTTTTGGAAGGGGCAAGGGAAATGAGCAGTTCTTC | CAISFGRGKGNEQFF | . | TRBJ2-1 | . | TRBV10-3
TGTGCCAGCAGTTTATTTGTCCCCCCCCTAGACAATGAGCAGTTCTTC | CASSLFVPPLDNEQFF | . | TRBJ2-1 | . | TRBV12-3/TRBV12-4
TGTGCCAGCAGCGACCAGGGGATGTCCTATAATTCACCCCTCCACTTT | CASSDQGMSYNSPLHF | . | TRBJ1-6 | few | TRBV3-1
TGTGCCAGCAGCCCCTCAGTAGCGGATTATAACAATGAGCAGTTCTTC | CASSPSVADYNNEQFF | . | TRBJ2-1 | . | TRBV28
TGTGCCAGCCCCTACCTTGGGGGCGCGGGCAATGAGCAGTTCTTC | CASPYLGGAGNEQFF | . | TRBJ2-1 | few | TRBV2
TGCAGTGCTAGGGTAGGCGGGGCCTCCTACAATGAGCAGTTCTTC | CSARVGGASYNEQFF | . | TRBJ2-1 | few | TRBV20-1
TGTGCCAGCAGTGAACCGCGCTGGATTGCAACTAATGAAAAACTGTTTTTT | CASSEPRWIATNEKLFF | . | TRBJ1-4 | few | TRBV6-1
TGTGCCAGCAGCCAACTCTCGGGATTTAACTATGGCTACACCTTC | CASSQLSGFNYGYTF | . | TRBJ1-2 | few | TRBV3-1
TGTGCCAGCAGCCTCTACTGGGCGGGAGCTCCCTCGGAGACCCAGTACTTC | CASSLYWAGAPSETQYF | TRBD2 | TRBJ2-5 | . | TRBV7-2
TGCAGTGCTAGGGGCAGGTCATACACCGGGGAGCTGTTTTTT | CSARGRSYTGELFF | . | TRBJ2-2 | . | TRBV20-1
TGTGCCAGCAGCAGGACAGGGGGAATTGAGCAGTACTTC | CASSRTGGIEQYF | TRBD1 | TRBJ2-5 | . | TRBV12-3/TRBV12-4
TGTGCCAGCAGTTCGATGGCCGGGGGGGGTCTCACAGATACGCAGTATTTT | CASSSMAGGGLTDTQYF | TRBD2 | TRBJ2-3 | . | TRBV5-4
TGTGCCAGCAGTTTCGACATGGGTCACAAGGGAGCTTTCTTT | CASSFDMGHKGAFF | . | TRBJ1-1 | few | TRBV28
TGCAGCGTTGCGGCGGGGGGGCCAGAGACCCAGTACTTC | CSVAAGGPETQYF | TRBD2 | TRBJ2-5 | . | TRBV29-1
TGTGCCAGCAGCTCGGACAGAGATACGCAGTATTTT | CASSSDRDTQYF | . | TRBJ2-3 | few | TRBV7-8
TGCAGTGCTAGAGAGGGGACACCCAATGAGCAGTTCTTC | CSAREGTPNEQFF | . | TRBJ2-1 | . | TRBV20-1
TGCAGCGCGTCTCAAGGGGGGGGCAATCAGCCCCAGCATTTT | CSASQGGGNQPQHF | . | TRBJ1-5 | . | TRBV29-1
TGTGCCAGCAGTTTTCAACCTCCACCCCAAGAGACCCAGTACTTC | CASSFQPPPQETQYF | . | TRBJ2-5 | few | TRBV6-5
TGCAGTGCTTGGCACACTGAAGCTTTCTTT | CSAWHTEAFF | . | TRBJ1-1 | . | TRBV20-1
TGCGCCACCCGACTAGCGGGCAATGAGCAGTTCTTC | CATRLAGNEQFF | TRBD2 | TRBJ2-1 | . | TRBV5-1
TGTGCCAGTAAGGTACAGGGAAGCTCCTACGAGCAGTACTTC | CASKVQGSSYEQYF | . | TRBJ2-7 | . | TRBV19
TGTGCCAGCAGCCAAGATTTACTAGACGTCCTAGGCGGACGGGACAATTCACCCCTCCACTTT | CASSQDLLDVLGGRDNSPLHF | . | TRBJ1-6 | . | TRBV4-2
TGCAGTGCTAGTGACAGTGTCGGAAAACTGTTTTTT | CSASDSVGKLFF | . | TRBJ1-4 | once | TRBV20-1
TGTGCCAGCAGCTTAAGCTGGGGCAGGGGAAACTACGAGCAGTACTTC | CASSLSWGRGNYEQYF | . | TRBJ2-7 | . | TRBV7-8
TGTGCCAGCAGCCAGCATGGTGGACAGAACGAGCAGTACTTC | CASSQHGGQNEQYF | . | TRBJ2-7 | . | TRBV3-1